These 15 T cell receptor beta chains share one sample of origin, sequenced in a study of blood T cell repertoires in COVID-19. Sequencing was performed with immunoSEQ multiplex PCR; in TCRdb, only in-frame clones are kept and a portion is missing. The sample includes about 150,000 clones, 83% of them seen just once. Material for sequencing was peripheral blood. These receptors came from a woman aged 60-75 years with COVID-19, enrolled during active disease.

The genes are TRBV5-8 and TRBJ2-7, with 9 bases matching TRBD1. CDR1 and CDR2 (germline): SGHTS, YDEGEE. The CDR3 is 12 amino acids. Germline trimming cut 3 bases from V and 11 bases from J; bases unmatched to any gene: 6. The CDR3 DNA reads TGTGCCAGCAGCTGGAGGACAGGGGTGGAGTACTTC. Translated, it gives CASSWRTGVEYF.

J is TRBJ2-1 and V is TRBV2; 7 bases are a match to TRBD2. The J segment lost 10 bases and the V segment lost 7 bases, leaving 7 bases of the junction unmatched. Per the germline V gene, CDR1 is SNHLY and CDR2 is FYNNEI. This CDR3 has 12 amino acids. Here the CDR3 DNA reads TGTGCCAGCACTCGATTGGGAGGGGAGCAGTTCTTC. It codes for CASTRLGGEQFF.

V usage is TRBV5-5 and J usage is TRBJ2-2; D not resolved. The CDR3 contains 12 residues. V was trimmed by 3 bases and J by 3 bases, leaving 3 bases between them. In germline, CDR1 is SGHKS, CDR2 YYEKEE (reference sequence). The CDR3 spells CASSSYTGELFF. The CDR3 DNA follows: TGTGCCAGCAGCTCCTACACCGGGGAGCTGTTTTTT.

The rearrangement uses TRBV14 and TRBJ1-2; D not certain. Trimming took off 2 bases at V and 5 bases at J, with 6 bases between the two ends. The CDR3 contains 12 residues. The germline V gene has CDR1 SGHDN and CDR2 FVKESK. The CDR3 bases are TGTGCCAGCAGCCAAACTGGTTATGGCTACACCTTC. Its translation is CASSQTGYGYTF. The full variable domain, with the rest looked up from reference TRBV14 and TRBJ1-2, is EAGVTQFPSHSVIEKGQTVTLRCDPISGHDNLYWYRRVMGKEIKFLLHFVKESKQDESGMPNNRFLAERTGGTYSTLKVQPAELEDSGVYFCASSQTGYGYTFGSGTRLTVV.

The chain couples TRBV7-9 to TRBJ1-5; TRBD1 is a possible D gene (5 bases). In germline, CDR1 is SEHNR, CDR2 FQNEAQ (reference sequence). The CDR3 sequence is 15 residues long. Trimming took off 1 base at V and 3 bases at J, with 10 bases between the two ends. In DNA, the CDR3 is TGTGCCAGCAGCTTAGAGGGGTTATCCAATCAGCCCCAGCATTTT. The encoded protein is CASSLEGLSNQPQHF.

The genes are TRBV10-3 and TRBJ2-5, with D perhaps matching TRBD2 (5 bases). This CDR3 spans 15 amino acids. V was shortened by 4 bases and J by 5 bases, with 17 bases between the two germline ends. Germline loops: CDR1 ENHRY, CDR2 SYGVKD. The CDR3 bases are TGTGCCATCAGTGTTCCCGGACTGTTAGATGAGACCCAGTACTTC. Protein: CAISVPGLLDETQYF.

This chain connects TRBV7-8 to TRBJ1-2, with TRBD1 as a possible D gene (6 bases). Deletions cut 5 bases from V and 7 bases from J, with 17 bases between. The germline V gene encodes CDR1 SGHVS and CDR2 FQNEAQ. This CDR3 is built from 14 residues. CDR3 DNA: TGTGCCAGCAGCGAAGCGGTGGGGGCTCGTGGCTACACCTTC. Protein sequence: CASSEAVGARGYTF.

This chain uses TRBV13 with TRBJ2-1; 8 bases match TRBD2. This CDR3 comprises 14 residues. The V gene end was trimmed by 5 bases and the J gene end by 5 bases; junction bases not matched to a gene: 5. Germline V gives CDR1 PRHDT, CDR2 FYEKMQ (reference sequence). CDR3 sequence (DNA): TGTGCCAGCAGCCCTCGGGGGGGCCACAATGAGCAGTTCTTC. As protein: CASSPRGGHNEQFF.

J is TRBJ1-1 and V is TRBV6-1; unclear D gene. Germline-derived CDR1 and CDR2 are MNHNS and SASEGT. V was clipped by 2 bases and J by 2 bases, with 6 bases between them. This CDR3 has 13 amino acids. CDR3 bases: TGTGCCAGCAGTGAACGACATAACACTGAAGCTTTCTTT. Translated, it gives CASSERHNTEAFF.

The chain combines TRBV6-5 with TRBJ2-2, with D maybe TRBD1 (5 bases). Germline-derived CDR1 and CDR2 are MNHEY and SVGAGI. Trimming shortened V by 7 bases and J by 0 bases, and 12 bases separated the two germline ends. The CDR3 is made up of 15 amino acids. The CDR3 DNA follows: TGTGCCAGCAAAGGCCAGGGAACGAACACCGGGGAGCTGTTTTTT. It yields the protein CASKGQGTNTGELFF.

V usage is TRBV9 and J usage is TRBJ1-4; 10 bases line up with TRBD1. Germline V lookup: CDR1 SGDLS, CDR2 YYNGEE. The CDR3 has 15 amino acids. J gave up 8 bases and V 4 bases, and 8 bases lay outside the gene matches. The CDR3 sequence: CASSTTGTGAEKLFF. CDR3 in DNA: TGTGCCAGCAGCACCACCGGGACAGGGGCGGAAAAACTGTTTTTT.

This clone was counted between two and nine times. The chain recombines TRBV7-3 with TRBJ1-2, with 8 bases aligning to TRBD1. CDR1 SGHTA and CDR2 FQGTGA come from the germline V gene. J was trimmed by 2 bases and V by 7 bases; bases with no gene match: 3. The CDR3 is 13 amino acids. CDR3 bases: TGTGCCAGCAAGGACAGGGCGAACTATGGCTACACCTTC. It codes for CASKDRANYGYTF. The full variable domain, completed using reference TRBV7-3 and TRBJ1-2, is GAGVSQTPSNKVTEKGKYVELRCDPISGHTALYWYRQSLGQGPEFLIYFQGTGAADDSGLPNDRFFAVRPEGSVSTLKIQRTERGDSAVYLCASKDRANYGYTFGSGTRLTVV.

This clone was seen a few times. The chain carries TRBV5-1 and TRBJ2-1, with 8 nucleotides matching TRBD2. J was trimmed by 2 bases and V by 4 bases; bases with no gene match: 2. This CDR3 has 14 amino acids. Germline V lookup: CDR1 SGHRS, CDR2 YFSETQ. CDR3: CASSAGLAYNEQFF. CDR3 DNA sequence: TGCGCCAGCAGCGCGGGACTAGCCTACAATGAGCAGTTCTTC.

The chain joins TRBV19 to TRBJ1-6; 8 positions match TRBD1. From germline, CDR1 is LNHDA and CDR2 SQIVND (reference sequence). Losses at the gene ends were 7 bases for V and 8 bases for J; bases not matched to a gene: 13. The CDR3 sequence is 16 residues long. CDR3 region: CASTKRLGGQDSPLHF. The CDR3 nucleotides are TGTGCCAGTACTAAACGTTTGGGGGGACAGGATTCACCCCTCCACTTT.

The chain couples TRBV5-4 to TRBJ1-1; possibly TRBD1 for D (6 bases). The CDR3 runs 16 residues. CDR1 and CDR2 from the germline V gene are SGHNT and YYREEE (reference sequence). V was shortened by 4 bases and J by 5 bases, with 21 bases between the two germline ends. The DNA of the CDR3 is TGTGCCAGCAGCCGTCCCCGGGGGGGCCAGGGGACTGAAGCTTTCTTT. This gives the protein CASSRPRGGQGTEAFF.